This T cell receptor beta chain comes out of a study of T cells after yellow fever vaccination. Deletions cut 11 bases from V and 6 bases from J, with 18 bases between. The germline V gene encodes CDR1 SGHAT and CDR2 FQDESV (reference sequence). CDR3 length equals 13 residues. This clonotype was seen only a few times. As yet, its antigen is unknown. Study-level results: Post-booster reappearance was seen for most primary-vaccination clones (about 96% CD4, roughly 88% CD8). Though weaker, the secondary response peaked faster, on day 5 versus 15.

TCRdb re-called the 5' RACE reads with MiXCR, one entry per CDR3 protein. The sample yields roughly 500,000 distinct CDR3 sequences, roughly 19% seen once. The sequence was collected from a young man who received the YFV17D yellow fever vaccine. The sample consisted of PBMCs, taken 15 days after the yellow fever booster vaccination. This chain links TRBV11-1 with TRBJ2-3; D gene unclear. CDR3 sequence reads: CAGAFQVGDTQYF. The CDR3 DNA follows: TGTGCCGGCGCTTTTCAGGTTGGGGATACGCAGTATTTT.